This TCR beta chain was documented in a study of shared clonotypes between healthy human individuals. Clones were read by immunoSEQ multiplex PCR, and TCRdb kept only the in-frame ones, dropping some. The table has hundreds of thousands of clones, 72% seen once. The V gene's germline CDR1 is MRHNA and CDR2 SNTAGT. V lost 5 bases, J lost 5 bases, and 10 bases lay in between. The CDR3 loop spans 12 amino acids. The V and J genes are TRBV6-4 and TRBJ2-7, with D tentatively TRBD2 (5 bases). The sample taken for sequencing was memory CD4+ T cells sorted from blood. Subset: CD45RA-negative fraction. This clonotype was sampled from a woman aged 25 to 39 in good health. The DNA for the CDR3 is TGTGCCAGCAGTTCTAGGAGGAACGAGCAGTACTTC. This codes for CASSSRRNEQYF.